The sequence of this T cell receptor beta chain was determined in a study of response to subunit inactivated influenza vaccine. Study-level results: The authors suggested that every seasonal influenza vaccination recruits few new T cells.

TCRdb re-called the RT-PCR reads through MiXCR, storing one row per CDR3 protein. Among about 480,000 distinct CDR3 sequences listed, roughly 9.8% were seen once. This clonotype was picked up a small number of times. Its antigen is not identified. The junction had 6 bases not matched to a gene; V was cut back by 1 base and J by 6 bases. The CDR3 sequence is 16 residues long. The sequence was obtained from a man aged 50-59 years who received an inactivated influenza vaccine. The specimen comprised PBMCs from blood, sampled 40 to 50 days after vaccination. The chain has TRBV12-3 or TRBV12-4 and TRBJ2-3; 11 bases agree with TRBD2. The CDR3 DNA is TGTGCCAGCAGTTTAGAGGCTAGCGGGGGGTGGGATACGCAGTATTTT. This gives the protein CASSLEASGGWDTQYF.